The 21 T cell receptor beta chains below all came from one sample that was sequenced in a study of graft-versus-host responses after intestinal transplantation (dated by TCRdb to the early 2020s). In the paper's terms, the time point label means: cells obtained before transplantation from donor or recipient. Library preparation was by the immunoSEQ multiplex PCR assay. TCRdb limited this immuneACCESS table to in-frame rearrangements with V and J called. A share of clones is missing; checked studies link under half to unresolved V genes, and the rest is unexplained. For this sample there are about 85,000 clones; around 80% appear just once. Roughly 0.83% of the sample lies in the top ten. These TCRs are of unknown antigen specificity. Sample: unstimulated CD4+ T cells sorted from spleen or lymph node cells, taken before intestinal transplant. Receptor source: a human donor who received an intestinal transplant.

This sequence joins TRBV7-9 and TRBJ2-3; 9 nucleotides agree with TRBD1. Germline V lookup: CDR1 SEHNR, CDR2 FQNEAQ (reference sequence). This CDR3 contains 15 residues. J was trimmed by 3 bases and V by 4 bases; bases with no gene match: 5. Here the CDR3 reads CASSWGDRETDTQYF. The CDR3 coding sequence is TGTGCCAGCAGCTGGGGGGACAGGGAAACAGATACGCAGTATTTT.

The chain carries TRBV6-1 and TRBJ1-3, with unresolved D. This CDR3 has 15 amino acids. Per germline, CDR1 MNHNS and CDR2 SASEGT. V was cut by 5 bases and J by 0 bases, with 11 bases left in between. The CDR3 coding sequence is TGTGCCAGCAGTCGCAACACCCCCTCTGGAAACACCATATATTTT. Translating gives CASSRNTPSGNTIYF.

The V gene is TRBV27, the J gene TRBJ2-3, with D maybe TRBD1 (6 bases). The length of the CDR3 is 15 residues. CDR1 and CDR2 (germline): MNHEY, SMNVEV (reference sequence). The V end lost 5 bases, the J end lost 0 bases, and 12 bases lay between the germline ends. The CDR3: CASSPGVSSTDTQYF. The CDR3 bases are TGTGCCAGCAGTCCAGGGGTCTCCAGCACAGATACGCAGTATTTT.

The chain carries TRBV9 and TRBJ2-2, with TRBD2 identical over 7 bases. Germline V gene sequence: CDR1 SGDLS, CDR2 YYNGEE. V was pared by 0 bases and J by 6 bases, with 8 bases of the junction left unmatched. This CDR3 comprises 16 residues. The DNA of the CDR3 is TGTGCCAGCAGCGTAGCGGGACTATCCTCACCCGGGGAGCTGTTTTTT. Amino acid sequence: CASSVAGLSSPGELFF.

The CDR3 region is CASSFSGGAANTGELFF. The CDR3 nucleotides read TGTGCCAGCAGCTTTAGCGGGGGGGCCGCGAACACCGGGGAGCTGTTTTTT. The chain employs TRBV5-4 and TRBJ2-2; 11 nucleotides align to TRBD2. The CDR3 sequence is 17 residues long. V shed 2 bases, J shed 0 bases, and the junction held 3 bases outside the gene matches. Germline CDR1 is SGHNT and CDR2 is YYREEE (reference sequence). Full variable domain (rest looked up from reference TRBV5-4 and TRBJ2-2): ETGVTQSPTHLIKTRGQQVTLRCSSQSGHNTVSWYQQALGQGPQFIFQYYREEENGRGNFPPRFSGLQFPNYSSELNVNALELDDSALYLCASSFSGGAANTGELFFGEGSRLTVL.

The CDR3 region is CASIRQVWEKLFF. The CDR3 nucleotides read TGTGCCAGCATAAGACAGGTTTGGGAAAAACTGTTTTTT. V and J are TRBV2 and TRBJ1-4; a possible D gene is TRBD1 (6 bases). Germline V gene data show CDR1 as SNHLY and CDR2 as FYNNEI. Trimming left V 7 bases short and J 8 bases short, with 14 bases between. The length of the CDR3 is 13 residues.

The chain recombines TRBV11-2 with TRBJ2-5, with D maybe TRBD2 (5 bases). The ends were cut back, 5 bases at V and 2 bases at J, with 18 bases in the middle. The CDR3 consists of 16 residues. CDR1 is SGHAT, CDR2 FQNNGV, per germline. This CDR3 reads CASSRTVAGGQETQYF. In DNA, the CDR3 is TGTGCCAGCAGCCGCACGGTGGCGGGTGGGCAAGAGACCCAGTACTTC.

V usage is TRBV28 and J usage is TRBJ1-1, with a weak D call TRBD1 (6 bases). V was cut by 8 bases and J by 0 bases, with 13 bases left in between. CDR1 and CDR2 (germline): MDHEN, SYDVKM. The CDR3 consists of 14 residues. Here the CDR3 DNA reads TGTGCCAGCTTCATCAGGGGCTTGAACACTGAAGCTTTCTTT. Amino acid sequence: CASFIRGLNTEAFF.

The J gene is TRBJ1-1, the V gene TRBV18; D gene ambiguous. Germline lookup yields CDR1 KGHSH and CDR2 LQKENI. The CDR3 runs 14 residues. Trimming shortened V by 3 bases and J by 3 bases, and 11 bases separated the two germline ends. CDR3 nucleotides: TGTGCCAGCTCACCCCGGGGTTTGGACACTGAAGCTTTCTTT. The encoded protein is CASSPRGLDTEAFF. Supplemented by reference TRBV18 and TRBJ1-1, the full variable domain reads NAGVMQNPRHLVRRRGQEARLRCSPMKGHSHVYWYRQLPEEGLKFMVYLQKENIIDESGMPKERFSAEFPKEGPSILRIQQVVRGDSAAYFCASSPRGLDTEAFFGQGTRLTVV.

This clone showed up just a few times. The rearrangement links TRBV5-1 to TRBJ1-6; 8 nucleotides match TRBD1. Germline values: CDR1 SGHRS, CDR2 YFSETQ. V trimming: 4 bases; J trimming: 0 bases; junction bases outside the gene matches: 6. The CDR3 runs to 17 residues. This CDR3 reads CASSERTGSSYNSPLHF. In DNA form, the CDR3 reads TGCGCCAGCAGCGAGAGGACAGGGAGCTCCTATAATTCACCCCTCCACTTT.

The V call is TRBV28, the J call TRBJ2-5; the match to TRBD2 covers 7 bases. The V gene's germline CDR1 is MDHEN and CDR2 SYDVKM. J lost 9 bases, V lost 5 bases, and 6 bases had no gene match. The CDR3 is made up of 12 amino acids. The CDR3, as DNA: TGTGCCAGCAGTCTAACGGGGGGATCCCAGTACTTC. It codes for CASSLTGGSQYF.

The V and J genes are TRBV5-4 and TRBJ2-3; 10 nucleotides agree with TRBD1. Germline V gives CDR1 SGHNT, CDR2 YYREEE (reference sequence). The CDR3 is 15 amino acids. V dropped 4 bases and J dropped 2; count of bases not matched to a gene: 4. The CDR3, as DNA: TGTGCCAGCAGCCCGGGGACAGGGGACACAGATACGCAGTATTTT. Its translation: CASSPGTGDTDTQYF.

V gene TRBV6-5 combines with J gene TRBJ2-5; weak D call: TRBD2 (6 bases). This CDR3 has 14 amino acids. Germline CDR1 and CDR2: MNHEY and SVGAGI. Trimming removed 8 bases at V and 5 bases at J, with 18 bases between. The CDR3 DNA reads as TGTGCCAGCCAGACGGAGGGATCCAGGGAGACCCAGTACTTC. Its translation is CASQTEGSRETQYF.

In this sample, this clone turned up once. The CDR3 DNA reads TGTGCCAGCAGTCGGACAGGGGGGATGGCTCAGCCCCAGCATTTT. This translates into CASSRTGGMAQPQHF. V and J are TRBV2 and TRBJ1-5, with 10 bases lining up with TRBD1. V was pared by 5 bases and J by 6 bases, with 7 bases of the junction left unmatched. The CDR3 sequence is 15 residues long. Germline CDR1 SNHLY, CDR2 FYNNEI.

This chain joins TRBV4-2 and TRBJ1-4, with a tentative D call TRBD1 (6 bases). This CDR3 contains 15 residues. The V gene lost 0 bases and the J gene lost 6 bases, with 11 bases spanning the gap. CDR1 is LGHNA, CDR2 YNFKEQ, per germline. CDR3 in DNA: TGTGCCAGCAGCCAAGATCGGGGGGCTGATGAAAAACTGTTTTTT. It is translated as CASSQDRGADEKLFF.

V is TRBV20-1 and J is TRBJ1-2, with 11 bases aligning to TRBD1. V shed 6 bases, J shed 14 bases, and the junction held 8 bases outside the gene matches. The CDR3 contains 11 residues. CDR1 DFQATT and CDR2 SNEGSKA come from the germline V gene (reference sequence). The CDR3 region has the DNA TGCAGTGCGGGACAGGGGGATGAGAGGACCTTC. Encoded protein: CSAGQGDERTF.

The CDR3 bases are TGCAGCGAAACAGGGTTGGGGTCCTACAATGAGCAGTTCTTC. It specifies CSETGLGSYNEQFF. The chain uses TRBV29-1 and TRBJ2-1; a weak D match, TRBD1 (6 bases). V was clipped by 7 bases and J by 1 base, with 14 bases between them. The V gene's germline CDR1 is SQVTM and CDR2 ANQGSEA. The CDR3 length is 14 residues.

The chain couples TRBV7-9 to TRBJ1-5; D may be TRBD1 (5 bases). CDR1 and CDR2 (germline): SEHNR, FQNEAQ (reference sequence). V lost 5 bases, J lost 0 bases, and 14 bases lay in between. The CDR3 has 16 amino acids. The CDR3 DNA sequence: TGTGCCAGCAGCCATGGACAACCTTATAGCAATCAGCCCCAGCATTTT. Encoded protein: CASSHGQPYSNQPQHF.

This rearrangement joins TRBV11-3 to TRBJ2-2; 14 bases align to TRBD2. Germline CDR1 is SGHNT and CDR2 is YENEEA. The CDR3 is made up of 16 amino acids. V gave up 5 bases and J gave up 7 bases; unmatched junction bases: 6. CDR3: CASSRLAGGPGGELFF. The CDR3 bases are TGTGCCAGCAGCCGACTAGCGGGAGGGCCTGGCGGGGAGCTGTTTTTT.

This chain links TRBV5-5 with TRBJ2-7, with D maybe TRBD2 (5 bases). Trimming cost V 2 bases and J 3 bases, with 9 bases left between them. The germline V gene has CDR1 SGHKS and CDR2 YYEKEE (reference sequence). The CDR3 runs 13 residues. CDR3 in DNA: TGTGCCAGCAGCTTCTGGGGAGTCTACGAGCAGTACTTC. It yields the protein CASSFWGVYEQYF. Supplemented by reference TRBV5-5 and TRBJ2-7, the full variable domain reads DAGVTQSPTHLIKTRGQQVTLRCSPISGHKSVSWYQQVLGQGPQFIFQYYEKEERGRGNFPDRFSARQFPNYSSELNVNALLLGDSALYLCASSFWGVYEQYFGPGTRLTVT.

The DNA of the CDR3 is TGTGCCAGCAGCCCTACAGGGGGTACCTACGAGCAGTACTTC. Its translation is CASSPTGGTYEQYF. The chain employs TRBV6-5 and TRBJ2-7, with TRBD1 identical over 8 bases. CDR3 length equals 14 residues. Germline V lookup: CDR1 MNHEY, CDR2 SVGAGI. V was clipped by 6 bases and J by 2 bases; unmatched bases: 6.